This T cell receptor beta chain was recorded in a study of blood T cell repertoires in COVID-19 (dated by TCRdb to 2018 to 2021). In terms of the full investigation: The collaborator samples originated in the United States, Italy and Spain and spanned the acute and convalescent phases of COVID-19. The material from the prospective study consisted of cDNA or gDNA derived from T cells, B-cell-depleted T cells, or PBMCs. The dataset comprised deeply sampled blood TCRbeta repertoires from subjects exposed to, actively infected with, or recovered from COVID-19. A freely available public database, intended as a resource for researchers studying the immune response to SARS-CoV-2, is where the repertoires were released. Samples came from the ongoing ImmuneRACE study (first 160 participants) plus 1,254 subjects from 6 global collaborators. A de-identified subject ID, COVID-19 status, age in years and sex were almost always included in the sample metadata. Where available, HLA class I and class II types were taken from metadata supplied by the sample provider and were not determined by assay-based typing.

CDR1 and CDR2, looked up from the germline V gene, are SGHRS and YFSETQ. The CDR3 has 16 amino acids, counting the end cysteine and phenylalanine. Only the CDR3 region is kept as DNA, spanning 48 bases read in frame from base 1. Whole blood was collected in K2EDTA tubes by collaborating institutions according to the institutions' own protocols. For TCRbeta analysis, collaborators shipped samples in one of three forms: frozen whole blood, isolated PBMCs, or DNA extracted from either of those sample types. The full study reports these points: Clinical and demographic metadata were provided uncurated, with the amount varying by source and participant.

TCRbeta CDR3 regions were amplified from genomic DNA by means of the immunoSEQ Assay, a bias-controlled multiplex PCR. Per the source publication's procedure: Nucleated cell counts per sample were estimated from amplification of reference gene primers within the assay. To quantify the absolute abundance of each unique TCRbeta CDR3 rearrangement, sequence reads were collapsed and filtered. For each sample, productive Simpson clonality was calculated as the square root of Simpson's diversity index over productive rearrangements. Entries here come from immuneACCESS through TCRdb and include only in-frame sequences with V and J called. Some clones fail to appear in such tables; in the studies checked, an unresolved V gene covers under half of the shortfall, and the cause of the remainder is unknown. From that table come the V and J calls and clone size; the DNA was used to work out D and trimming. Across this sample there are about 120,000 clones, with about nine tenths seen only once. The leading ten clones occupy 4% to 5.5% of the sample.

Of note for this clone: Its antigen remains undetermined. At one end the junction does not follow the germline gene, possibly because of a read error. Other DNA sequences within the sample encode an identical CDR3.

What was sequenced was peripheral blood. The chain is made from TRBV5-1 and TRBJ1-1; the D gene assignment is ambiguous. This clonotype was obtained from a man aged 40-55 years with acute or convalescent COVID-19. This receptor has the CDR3 CASSFGRWEANTEAFF. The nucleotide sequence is TGCGCTAGCAGCTTTGGGAGGTGGGAGGCGAACACTGAAGCTTTCTTT.